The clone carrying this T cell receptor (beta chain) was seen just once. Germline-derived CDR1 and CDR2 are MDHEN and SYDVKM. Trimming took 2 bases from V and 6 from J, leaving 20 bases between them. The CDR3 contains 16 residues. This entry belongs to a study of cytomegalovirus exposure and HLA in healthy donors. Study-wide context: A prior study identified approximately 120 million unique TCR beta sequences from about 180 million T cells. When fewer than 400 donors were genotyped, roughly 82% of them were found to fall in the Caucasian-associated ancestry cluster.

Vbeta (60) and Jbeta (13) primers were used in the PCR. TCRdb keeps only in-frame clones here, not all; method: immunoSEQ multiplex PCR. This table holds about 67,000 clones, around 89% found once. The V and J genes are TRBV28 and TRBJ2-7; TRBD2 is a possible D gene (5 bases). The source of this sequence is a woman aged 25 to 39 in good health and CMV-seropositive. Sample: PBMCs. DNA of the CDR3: TGTGCCAGCAGTTTAGATTGGATGACGGGGTCGGGCGAGCAGTACTTC. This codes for CASSLDWMTGSGEQYF.